The 3 T cell receptor beta chains below come from one sample, sequenced in a study of T-cell reconstitution after alpha-beta-depleted transplantation in children. Preparation of the TCRbeta library was carried out with unique molecular identifiers. TCRdb re-called the PCR reads through MiXCR, storing one row per CDR3 protein. This table has 700,000 to 950,000 distinct CDR3 sequences, roughly 15% appearing once. The sample here was PBMCs, mostly from graft donor cells, taken 360 days after TCRalphabeta/CD19-depleted stem cell transplant. The receptor source for this set is a male patient under 18 who had a stem cell transplant for acute lymphoblastic leukemia, so the T cells may come from the graft donor.

This clonotype was observed a handful of times. The chain uses TRBV4-1 and TRBJ2-7; tentative D call: TRBD1 (5 bases). The CDR3 covers 15 residues. V lost 0 bases, J lost 1 base, and 10 bases lay in between. The V gene's germline CDR1 is MGHRA and CDR2 YSYEKL. CDR3 nucleotide sequence: TGCGCCAGCAGCCAAGAAGACAGACCATCCTACGAGCAGTACTTC. Translating it yields CASSQEDRPSYEQYF.

This clonotype was detected a few times. V usage is TRBV11-3 and J usage is TRBJ2-1; tentatively, D is TRBD2 (6 bases). V was pared by 5 bases and J by 8 bases, with 13 bases between. The germline CDR1 and CDR2 sequences are SGHNT and YENEEA. The CDR3 is 13 amino acids. This CDR3 is CASSTPLADEQFF. The CDR3 DNA reads TGTGCCAGCAGCACACCGTTAGCGGATGAGCAGTTCTTC.

This clonotype was recorded a few times. The V call is TRBV5-1, the J call TRBJ1-2, with D unclear. Germline loops: CDR1 SGHRS, CDR2 YFSETQ. This CDR3 is built from 16 residues. V lost 0 bases, J lost 2 bases, and 14 bases lay in between. The CDR3 DNA reads TGCGCCAGCAGCTTGGCCGTGACGGCTCCGAACTATGGCTACACCTTC. Its translation: CASSLAVTAPNYGYTF.